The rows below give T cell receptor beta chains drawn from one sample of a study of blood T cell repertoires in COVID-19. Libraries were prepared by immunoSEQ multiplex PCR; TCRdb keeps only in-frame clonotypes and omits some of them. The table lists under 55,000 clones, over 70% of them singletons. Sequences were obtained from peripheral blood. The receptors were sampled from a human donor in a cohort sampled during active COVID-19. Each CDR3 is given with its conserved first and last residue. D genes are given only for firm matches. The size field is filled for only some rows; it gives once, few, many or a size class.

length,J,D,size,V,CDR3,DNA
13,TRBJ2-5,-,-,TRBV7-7,CASSFSGEETQYF,TGTGCTAGCAGCTTTTCCGGGGAAGAGACCCAGTACTTC
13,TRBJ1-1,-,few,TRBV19,CASSRASRAEAFF,TGTGCCAGTAGTAGGGCCTCGAGGGCTGAAGCTTTCTTT
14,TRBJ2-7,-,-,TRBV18,CASSTSPGFYEQYF,TGTGCCAGCTCAACCAGTCCGGGATTCTACGAGCAGTACTTC
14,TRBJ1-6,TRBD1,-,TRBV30,CAWNTGQGDSPLHF,TGTGCCTGGAATACGGGACAGGGTGATTCACCCCTCCACTTT
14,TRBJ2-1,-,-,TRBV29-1,CSVGARDVYNEQFF,TGCAGCGTGGGGGCGCGCGACGTATACAATGAGCAGTTCTTC
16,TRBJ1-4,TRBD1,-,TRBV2,CASRGDRGRRGEKLFF,TGTGCCAGCAGAGGGGACAGGGGGCGAAGGGGTGAAAAACTGTTTTTT
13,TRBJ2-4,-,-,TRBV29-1,CSVKHTFKNIQYF,TGCAGCGTCAAACATACGTTCAAAAACATTCAGTACTTC
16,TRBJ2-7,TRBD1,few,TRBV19,CASSIAGTGLSYEQYF,TGTGCCAGTAGTATTGCCGGGACAGGGCTCTCCTACGAGCAGTACTTC
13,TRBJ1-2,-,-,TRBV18,CASSPGLAGGYTF,TGTGCCAGCTCACCGGGCCTAGCGGGGGGCTACACCTTC
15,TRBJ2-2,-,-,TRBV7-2,CASSPAQGNPGELFF,TGTGCCAGCAGCCCCGCGCAGGGGAATCCCGGGGAGCTGTTTTTT
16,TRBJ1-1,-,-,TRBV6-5,CASSYLEGGMNTEAFF,TGTGCCAGCAGTTACTTAGAAGGAGGAATGAACACTGAAGCTTTCTTT
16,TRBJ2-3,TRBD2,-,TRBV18,CASSPLGGRAFDTQYF,TGTGCCAGCTCACCACTCGGCGGGAGGGCCTTCGATACGCAGTATTTT
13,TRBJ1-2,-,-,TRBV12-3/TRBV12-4,CASSFSVNYGYTF,TGTGCCAGCAGTTTCTCGGTAAACTATGGCTACACCTTC
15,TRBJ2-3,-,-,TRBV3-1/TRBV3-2,CASSRDTLATDTQYF,TGTGCCAGCAGCCGGGACACGCTGGCGACAGATACGCAGTATTTT
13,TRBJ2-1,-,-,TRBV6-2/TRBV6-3,CASSYPLETGQFF,TGTGCCAGCAGTTACCCACTGGAGACTGGGCAGTTCTTC
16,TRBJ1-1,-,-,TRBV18,CASSPLPQGKNTEAFF,TGTGCTAGCTCACCTTTGCCCCAGGGGAAGAACACTGAAGCTTTCTTT
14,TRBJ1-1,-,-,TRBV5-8,CASSLWAGVTEAFF,TGTGCCAGCAGCTTGTGGGCAGGGGTCACTGAAGCTTTCTTT
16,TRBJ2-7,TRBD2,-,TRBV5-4,CASSPVGSGTLYEQYF,TGTGCCAGCAGCCCTGTCGGTAGCGGGACCCTCTACGAGCAGTACTTC
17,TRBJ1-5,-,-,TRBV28,CASSTLARGESNQPQHF,TGTGCCAGCAGTACCCTTGCCCGGGGAGAAAGCAATCAGCCCCAGCATTTT
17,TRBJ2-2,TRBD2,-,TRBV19,CASHRTSGRVSAGELFF,TGTGCCAGTCACAGGACTAGCGGGAGGGTGAGCGCCGGGGAGCTGTTTTTT
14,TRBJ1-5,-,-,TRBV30,CAWSGERGNQPQHF,TGTGCCTGGTCTGGGGAGAGGGGCAATCAGCCCCAGCATTTT
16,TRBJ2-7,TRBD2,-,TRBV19,CASSYWTSGETYEQYF,TGTGCCAGTAGTTACTGGACTAGCGGGGAAACCTACGAGCAGTACTTC
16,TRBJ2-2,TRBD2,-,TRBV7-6,CASSGGVAENTGELFF,TGTGCCAGCAGCGGGGGGGTAGCGGAAAACACCGGGGAGCTGTTTTTT
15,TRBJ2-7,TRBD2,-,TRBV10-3,CAISVSAGALDEQYF,TGTGCCATCAGTGTCTCGGCGGGAGCTTTGGACGAGCAGTACTTC
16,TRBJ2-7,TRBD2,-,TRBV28,CASSLYWTSAPYEQYF,TGTGCCAGCAGTTTATATTGGACTAGCGCCCCCTACGAGCAGTACTTC
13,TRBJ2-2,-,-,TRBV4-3,CASSQASAGELFF,TGCGCCAGCAGCCAGGCCTCCGCCGGGGAGCTGTTTTTT
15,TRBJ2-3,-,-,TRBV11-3,CASSGGGRGPDTQYF,TGTGCCAGCAGTGGGGGGGGGCGCGGCCCAGATACGCAGTATTTT
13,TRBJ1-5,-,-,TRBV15,CATSRDSREPQHF,TGTGCCACCAGCAGAGATTCGCGGGAACCCCAGCATTTT
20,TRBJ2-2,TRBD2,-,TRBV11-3,CASRWSSGILAGDDTGELFF,TGTGCCAGCAGGTGGTCCTCCGGGATATTAGCGGGAGACGACACCGGGGAGCTGTTTTTT
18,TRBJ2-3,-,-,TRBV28,CASSFLRLGGRREDTQYF,TGTGCCAGCAGTTTCCTTCGACTGGGTGGCCGCCGGGAGGATACGCAGTATTTT
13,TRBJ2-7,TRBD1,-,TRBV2,CASNPDRAYEQYF,TGTGCCAGCAATCCCGACAGGGCCTACGAGCAGTACTTC
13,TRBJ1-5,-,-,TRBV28,CASSRDRNQPQHF,TGTGCCAGCAGCAGGGATCGGAATCAGCCCCAGCATTTT
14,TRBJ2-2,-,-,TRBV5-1,CASSFNSPPGELFF,TGCGCCAGCAGCTTTAACAGTCCACCCGGGGAGCTGTTTTTT
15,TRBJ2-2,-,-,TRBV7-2,CASNSQGGYTGELFF,TGTGCCAGCAACTCACAGGGTGGATACACCGGGGAGCTGTTTTTT
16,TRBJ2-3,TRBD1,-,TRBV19,CASSTRQGTSTDTQYF,TGTGCCAGTAGTACCCGACAGGGTACTAGCACAGATACGCAGTATTTT
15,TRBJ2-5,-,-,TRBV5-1,CASSPGTAGSETQYF,TGCGCCAGCAGCCCCGGCACAGCGGGTTCGGAGACCCAGTACTTC
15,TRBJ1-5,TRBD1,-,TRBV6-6,CASSYSGQADQPQHF,TGTGCCAGCAGTTACTCGGGACAGGCGGATCAGCCCCAGCATTTT
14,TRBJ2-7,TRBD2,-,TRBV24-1,CATSSGGNTYEQYF,TGTGCCACCAGCTCGGGGGGGAATACCTACGAGCAGTACTTC
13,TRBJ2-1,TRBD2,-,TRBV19,CASSIGSTGLEFF,TGTGCCAGTAGTATAGGTTCGACTGGACTAGAGTTCTTC
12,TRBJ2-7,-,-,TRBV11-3,CASGDNPYEQYF,TGTGCCAGCGGGGACAACCCTTACGAGCAGTACTTC
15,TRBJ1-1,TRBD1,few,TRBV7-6,CASSLNQGADTEAFF,TGTGCCAGCAGCTTAAATCAGGGGGCGGACACTGAAGCTTTCTTT
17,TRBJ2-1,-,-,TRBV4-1,CASSQDPGRRGNNEQFF,TGCGCCAGCAGCCAAGACCCCGGCAGGAGGGGTAACAATGAGCAGTTCTTC